A selection of T cell receptor beta chains follows, all from one sample in a study of regulatory T cells in long-lasting Graves disease. TCRdb re-analysed the multiplex PCR reads in MiXCR, keeping a single row per CDR3 protein. The repertoire has some 440,000 distinct CDR3 sequences, less than 25% of them found once; the top ten carry 6.5% to 8%. Sequenced material: peripheral blood mononuclear cells (PBMCs), taken when the disease was refractory, from a patient treated with antithyroid drugs. The origin of the receptors is a female donor with Graves disease. Both conserved end residues are part of each CDR3. A D gene is named only where the DNA matches it firmly. A row's size may be missing; if present it is once, few, many or a size class.

V gene,J gene,D gene,clone size,CDR3 DNA,CDR3 protein
TRBV5-1,TRBJ1-1,TRBD1,.,TGCGCCAGCAGCTTGAATTGGGGGACAGGGACCTCTGAAGCTTTCTTT,CASSLNWGTGTSEAFF
TRBV19,TRBJ1-2,TRBD1,.,TGTGCCAGTAGTATAGACTTGGGGACAGTCTCGACGACCACTCTAGGAGGCTACACCTTC,CASSIDLGTVSTTTLGGYTF
TRBV12-3/TRBV12-4,TRBJ1-5,TRBD1,.,TGTGCCAGCAGCCATGACAGGGGCAATCAGCCCCAGCATTTT,CASSHDRGNQPQHF
TRBV19,TRBJ1-5,TRBD1,.,TGTGCCAGTAGTGCCCCCGAACCTGGGACAGGGTTCAGCAATCAGCCCCAGCATTTT,CASSAPEPGTGFSNQPQHF
TRBV14,TRBJ1-4,TRBD1,.,TGTGCCAGCAGCCGATTTCCCCTTACAGGGGGTACTAATGAAAAACTGTTTTTT,CASSRFPLTGGTNEKLFF
TRBV3-1,TRBJ2-1,.,.,TGTGCCAGCAGCCAGGACGGATTAGGAGAGCAGTTCTTC,CASSQDGLGEQFF
TRBV12-3/TRBV12-4,TRBJ2-7,.,many,TGTGCCAGCAGTTTTGTCGGGGACATCATGACCCTAGGAGGCGAGCAGTACTTC,CASSFVGDIMTLGGEQYF
TRBV12-3/TRBV12-4,TRBJ2-7,TRBD1,many,TGTGCCAGCAGCGTAAGTGGCCGAGGACAGGGAGCGTACGAGCAGTACTTC,CASSVSGRGQGAYEQYF
TRBV6-9,TRBJ2-7,.,many,TGTGCCAGCAGTTACCCAGGGTTCTACGAGCAGTACTTC,CASSYPGFYEQYF
TRBV28,TRBJ1-5,TRBD1,many,TGTGCCAGCAGTTTCTTAGGACAGGGAGAGTGGGGCAATCAGCCCCAGCATTTT,CASSFLGQGEWGNQPQHF
TRBV5-6,TRBJ1-1,.,few,TGTGCCAGCAGCTTGGGTGAGGCTGAGGCTTTCTTT,CASSLGEAEAFF
TRBV14,TRBJ2-7,TRBD2,many,TGTGCCAGCAGCCTACGGACTAGCGGGAGGATCAGTGACTACGAGCAGTACTTC,CASSLRTSGRISDYEQYF
TRBV7-2,TRBJ2-7,TRBD2,.,TGTGCCAGCAGCTTAGCGCTGTTGGGCGGGAGGGAGGGCGAGCAGTACTTC,CASSLALLGGREGEQYF
TRBV6-1,TRBJ2-2,TRBD1,.,TGTGCCAGCAGAAATACAGGGGAGAACACCGGGGAGCTGTTTTTT,CASRNTGENTGELFF
TRBV6-5,TRBJ1-2,.,.,TGTGCCAGCAGTTACTCGGGAGGTAGCCTGCCACCCTATGGCTACACCTTC,CASSYSGGSLPPYGYTF
TRBV20-1,TRBJ1-5,TRBD1,once,TGCGGTGCTCTCTCCGGGACAGATAGCAATCAGCCCCAGCATTTT,CGALSGTDSNQPQHF
TRBV10-2,TRBJ1-5,TRBD1,.,TGCGCCAGCAGGAGGGGGACAGGGACTAATCAGCCCCAGCATTTT,CASRRGTGTNQPQHF
TRBV11-1,TRBJ2-1,.,few,TGTGCCAGCAGCTTAGTTGGCGGCCCAGCGGGTGAGCAGTTCTTC,CASSLVGGPAGEQFF
TRBV12-3/TRBV12-4,TRBJ1-5,.,many,TGTGCCAGCAGGTACTGGACAGCGTATAGCAATCAGCCCCAGCATTTT,CASRYWTAYSNQPQHF
TRBV27,TRBJ2-3,.,few,TGTGCCAGCATAAAGGGTGATCGGTTCGGAGATACGCAGTATTTT,CASIKGDRFGDTQYF
TRBV5-1,TRBJ1-4,TRBD1,.,TGCGCCAGCAGCAGCGGGACAGGGGACTTTGAAAAACTGTTTTTT,CASSSGTGDFEKLFF
TRBV7-2,TRBJ2-6,.,many,TGTGCCAGCAGCCGGGACACCACTGGGGCCAACGTCCTGACTTTC,CASSRDTTGANVLTF
TRBV29-1,TRBJ2-2,.,.,TGCAGCGTCCCCCGGAGTGGCACCGGGGAGCTGTTTTTT,CSVPRSGTGELFF
TRBV2,TRBJ1-5,.,many,TGTGCCAGCAGTCGTGAACAGGGAGGGATTCAGCCCCAGCATTTT,CASSREQGGIQPQHF
TRBV2,TRBJ2-7,.,.,TGTGCCAGCGATAGGAGGGGCTTCTACGAGCAGTACTTC,CASDRRGFYEQYF
TRBV6-4,TRBJ1-2,.,.,TGTGCCAGCAATGACTCGAATTGGGGGGACGGCTATGGCTACACCTTC,CASNDSNWGDGYGYTF
TRBV7-2,TRBJ1-2,TRBD1,few,TGTGCCAGCAGCTTAGGGCGGGACAGGGGCAGCTACACCTTC,CASSLGRDRGSYTF
TRBV6-5,TRBJ2-7,.,many,TGTGCCAGCAGTTATGGCGGGAACGAGCAGTACTTC,CASSYGGNEQYF
TRBV19,TRBJ2-5,.,few,TGTGCCAGTAGTATAGAATCCCAAGAGACCCAGTACTTC,CASSIESQETQYF
TRBV20-1,TRBJ2-7,.,few,TGCAGTGCTAGAGTTACAGATTCCTACGAGCAGTACTTC,CSARVTDSYEQYF
TRBV19,TRBJ1-4,.,few,TGTGCCAGTAGTGCCGACTGGGATCGAAAACTGTTTTTT,CASSADWDRKLFF
TRBV7-2,TRBJ2-7,.,once,TGTGCCAGCAGCTTAGGGGGGGCCTACGAGCAGCACTTC,CASSLGGAYEQHF
TRBV5-1,TRBJ2-7,TRBD2,.,TGCGCCAGCAGCTTGGCAGGGAGGGTCTACGAGCAGTACTTC,CASSLAGRVYEQYF
TRBV6-2/TRBV6-3,TRBJ1-1,TRBD1,few,TGTGCCAGCAAGGAGAGGGGGCACGGCACTGAAGCTTTCTTT,CASKERGHGTEAFF
TRBV27,TRBJ2-5,.,many,TGTGCCAGCAGCTTAATGGGGAGCCAAGAGACCCAGTACTTC,CASSLMGSQETQYF
TRBV28,TRBJ2-2,.,.,TGTGCCAGCTGTCGTGGCTACACCGGGGAGCTGTTTTTT,CASCRGYTGELFF
TRBV2,TRBJ2-1,TRBD2,few,TGTGCCAGCAGTTACGGGACTAGCGGGAACAATGAGCAGTTCTTC,CASSYGTSGNNEQFF
TRBV11-1,TRBJ2-7,TRBD2,.,TGTGCCAGCAGCTCAGGACTAGCGGACTACGAGCAGTACTTC,CASSSGLADYEQYF
TRBV20-1,TRBJ1-5,.,.,TGCAGTGCTATCCAGGGAACAAGCAATCAGCCCCAGCATTTT,CSAIQGTSNQPQHF
TRBV29-1,TRBJ2-5,.,.,TGCAGCGCCGAGGGAGAGACCCAGTACTTC,CSAEGETQYF
TRBV10-3,TRBJ2-7,.,.,TGTGCCATCAGTGAGTACGGGCTCTACGAGCAGTACTTC,CAISEYGLYEQYF
TRBV29-1,TRBJ2-5,TRBD1,many,TGCAGCGTTGCGGGTCTGAGGACAGGGACGGAGACCCAGTACTTC,CSVAGLRTGTETQYF
TRBV11-2,TRBJ1-2,TRBD1,many,TGTGCCAGCAGCCGAGCGGGACAGGGTCGGTATGGCTACACCTTC,CASSRAGQGRYGYTF
TRBV7-9,TRBJ2-7,TRBD1,many,TGTGCCAGCAGCCGACCAACCGGGACAGGGCTATTCGAGCAGTACTTC,CASSRPTGTGLFEQYF
TRBV6-5,TRBJ1-3,.,few,TGTGCCAGCAGTTACTCGACGACAGCACTTGGAAACACCATATATTTT,CASSYSTTALGNTIYF
TRBV5-8,TRBJ2-7,.,once,TGTGCCAGCAGTCAGCTAAGAATGGGCCCTTACCACGAGCAGTACTTC,CASSQLRMGPYHEQYF